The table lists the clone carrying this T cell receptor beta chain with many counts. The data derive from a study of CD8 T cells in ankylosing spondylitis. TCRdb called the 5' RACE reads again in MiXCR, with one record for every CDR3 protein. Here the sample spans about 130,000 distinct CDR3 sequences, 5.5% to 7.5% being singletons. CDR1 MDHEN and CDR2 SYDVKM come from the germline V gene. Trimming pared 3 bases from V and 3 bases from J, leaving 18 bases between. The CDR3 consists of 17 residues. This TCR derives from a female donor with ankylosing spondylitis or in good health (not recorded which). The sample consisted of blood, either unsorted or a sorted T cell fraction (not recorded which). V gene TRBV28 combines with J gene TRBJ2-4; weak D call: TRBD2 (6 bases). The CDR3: CASSLGPPRGVKNIQYF. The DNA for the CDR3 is TGTGCCAGCAGTTTGGGCCCCCCGCGGGGAGTCAAAAACATTCAGTACTTC. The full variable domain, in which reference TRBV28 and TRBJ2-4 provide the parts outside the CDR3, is DVKVTQSSRYLVKRTGEKVFLECVQDMDHENMFWYRQDPGLGLRLIYFSYDVKMKEKGDIPEGYSVSREKKERFSLILESASTNQTSMYLCASSLGPPRGVKNIQYFGAGTRLSVL.